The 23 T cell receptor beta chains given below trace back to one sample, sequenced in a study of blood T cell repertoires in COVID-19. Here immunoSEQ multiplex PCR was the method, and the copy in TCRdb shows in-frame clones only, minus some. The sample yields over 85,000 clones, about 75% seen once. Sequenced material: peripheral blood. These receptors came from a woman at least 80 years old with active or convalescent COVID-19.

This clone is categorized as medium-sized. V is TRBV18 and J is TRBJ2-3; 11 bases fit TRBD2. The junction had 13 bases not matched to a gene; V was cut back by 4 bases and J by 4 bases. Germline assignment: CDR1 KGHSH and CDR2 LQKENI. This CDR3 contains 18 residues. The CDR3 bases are TGTGCCAGCTCACGAATCTACAGTAGCGGGAGGGCGGCAGATACGCAGTATTTT. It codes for CASSRIYSSGRAADTQYF.

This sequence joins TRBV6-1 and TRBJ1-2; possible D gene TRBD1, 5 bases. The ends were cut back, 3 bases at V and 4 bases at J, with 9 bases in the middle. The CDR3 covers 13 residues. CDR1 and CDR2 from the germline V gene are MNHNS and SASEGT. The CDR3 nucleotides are TGTGCCAGCAGTGATACAGGCGCCTATGGCTACACCTTC. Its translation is CASSDTGAYGYTF.

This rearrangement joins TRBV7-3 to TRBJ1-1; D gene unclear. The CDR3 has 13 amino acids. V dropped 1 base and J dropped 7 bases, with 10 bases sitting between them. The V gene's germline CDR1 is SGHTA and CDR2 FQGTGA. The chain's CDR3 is CASSLNQRGEAFF. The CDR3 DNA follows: TGTGCCAGCAGCTTAAATCAACGAGGTGAAGCTTTCTTT. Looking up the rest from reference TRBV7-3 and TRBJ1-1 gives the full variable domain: GAGVSQTPSNKVTEKGKYVELRCDPISGHTALYWYRQSLGQGPEFLIYFQGTGAADDSGLPNDRFFAVRPEGSVSTLKIQRTERGDSAVYLCASSLNQRGEAFFGQGTRLTVV.

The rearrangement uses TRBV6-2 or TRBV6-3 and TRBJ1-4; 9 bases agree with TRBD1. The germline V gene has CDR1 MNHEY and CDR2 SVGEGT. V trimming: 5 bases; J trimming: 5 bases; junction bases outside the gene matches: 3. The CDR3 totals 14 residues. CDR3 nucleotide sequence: TGTGCCAGCAGTACGGGACAGGGAAATGAAAAACTGTTTTTT. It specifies CASSTGQGNEKLFF.

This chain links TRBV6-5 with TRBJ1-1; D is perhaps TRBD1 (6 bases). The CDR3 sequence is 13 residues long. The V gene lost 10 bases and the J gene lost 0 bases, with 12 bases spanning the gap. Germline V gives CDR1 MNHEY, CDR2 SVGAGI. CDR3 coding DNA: TGTGCCACCACCTGGACAGTGAACACTGAAGCTTTCTTT. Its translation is CATTWTVNTEAFF.

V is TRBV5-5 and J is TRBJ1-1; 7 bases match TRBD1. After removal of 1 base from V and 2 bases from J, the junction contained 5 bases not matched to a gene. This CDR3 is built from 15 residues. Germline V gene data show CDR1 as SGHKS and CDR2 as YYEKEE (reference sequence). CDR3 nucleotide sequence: TGTGCCAGCAGCTTGCGGGGACAGCTAAACACTGAAGCTTTCTTT. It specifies CASSLRGQLNTEAFF.

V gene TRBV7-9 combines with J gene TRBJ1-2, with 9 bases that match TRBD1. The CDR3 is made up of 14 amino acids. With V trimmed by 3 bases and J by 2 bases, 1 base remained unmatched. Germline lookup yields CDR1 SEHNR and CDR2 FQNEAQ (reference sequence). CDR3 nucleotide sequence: TGTGCCAGCAGCTTCGGGACAGGGAACTATGGCTACACCTTC. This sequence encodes CASSFGTGNYGYTF.

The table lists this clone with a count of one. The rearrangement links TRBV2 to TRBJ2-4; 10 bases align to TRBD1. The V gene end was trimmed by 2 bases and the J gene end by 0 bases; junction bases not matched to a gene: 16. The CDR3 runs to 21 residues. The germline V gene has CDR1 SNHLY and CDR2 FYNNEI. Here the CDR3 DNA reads TGTGCCAGCAGTGAATCCCCGTGGCGGACAGGGGGATTCCTAGCCAAAAACATTCAGTACTTC. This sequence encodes CASSESPWRTGGFLAKNIQYF.

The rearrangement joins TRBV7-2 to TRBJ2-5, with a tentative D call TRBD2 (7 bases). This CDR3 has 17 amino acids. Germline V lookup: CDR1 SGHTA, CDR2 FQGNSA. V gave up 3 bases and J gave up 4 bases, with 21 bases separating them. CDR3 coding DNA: TGTGCCAGCAGCTTTAGGGGGGGGGCGTTCGGCGGAGAGACCCAGTACTTC. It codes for CASSFRGGAFGGETQYF. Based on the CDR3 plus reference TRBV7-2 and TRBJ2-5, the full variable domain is GAGVSQSPSNKVTEKGKDVELRCDPISGHTALYWYRQSLGQGLEFLIYFQGNSAPDKSGLPSDRFSAERTGGSVSTLTIQRTQQEDSAVYLCASSFRGGAFGGETQYFGPGTRLLVL.

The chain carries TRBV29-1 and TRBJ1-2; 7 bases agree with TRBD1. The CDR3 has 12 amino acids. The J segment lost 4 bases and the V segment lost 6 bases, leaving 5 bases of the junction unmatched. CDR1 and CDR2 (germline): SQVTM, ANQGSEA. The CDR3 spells CSVGGQTYGYTF. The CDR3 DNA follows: TGCAGCGTCGGGGGACAGACCTATGGCTACACCTTC.

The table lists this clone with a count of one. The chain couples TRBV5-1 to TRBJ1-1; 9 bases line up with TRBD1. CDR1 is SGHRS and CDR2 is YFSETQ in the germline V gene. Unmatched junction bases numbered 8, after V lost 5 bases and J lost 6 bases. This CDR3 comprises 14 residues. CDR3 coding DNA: TGCGCCAGCAGAGACACAGGGGGCTTTTCTGAAGCTTTCTTT. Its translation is CASRDTGGFSEAFF.

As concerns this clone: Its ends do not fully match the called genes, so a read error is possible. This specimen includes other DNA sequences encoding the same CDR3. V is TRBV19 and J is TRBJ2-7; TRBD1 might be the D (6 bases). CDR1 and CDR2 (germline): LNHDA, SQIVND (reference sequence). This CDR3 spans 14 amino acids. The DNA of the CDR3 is TGTGCTAGTAGGGACACTTCACTCTCCTACGAGCAGTACTTC. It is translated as CASRDTSLSYEQYF.

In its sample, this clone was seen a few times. The CDR3 coding sequence is TGTGCCAGCATCGAACAGGGCGCAGCTTTCTTT. It encodes CASIEQGAAFF. This chain links TRBV2 with TRBJ1-1; D may be TRBD1 (6 bases). The germline gives CDR1 SNHLY, CDR2 FYNNEI. The CDR3 totals 11 residues. V was trimmed by 7 bases and J by 10 bases, leaving 13 bases between them.

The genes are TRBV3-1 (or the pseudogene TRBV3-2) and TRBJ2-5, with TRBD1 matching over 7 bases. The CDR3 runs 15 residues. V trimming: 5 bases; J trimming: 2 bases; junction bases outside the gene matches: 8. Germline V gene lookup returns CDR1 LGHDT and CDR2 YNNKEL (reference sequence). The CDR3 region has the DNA TGTGCCAGCAGCTTTCTGGGACAGTCACAAGAGACCCAGTACTTC. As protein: CASSFLGQSQETQYF.

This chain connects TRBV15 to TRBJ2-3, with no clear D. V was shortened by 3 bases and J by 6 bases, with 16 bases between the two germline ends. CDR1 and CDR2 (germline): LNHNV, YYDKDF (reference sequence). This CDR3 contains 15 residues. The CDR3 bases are TGTGCCACCAGCAGCGTCGGAGTTCATAGGGATACGCAGTATTTT. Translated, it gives CATSSVGVHRDTQYF.

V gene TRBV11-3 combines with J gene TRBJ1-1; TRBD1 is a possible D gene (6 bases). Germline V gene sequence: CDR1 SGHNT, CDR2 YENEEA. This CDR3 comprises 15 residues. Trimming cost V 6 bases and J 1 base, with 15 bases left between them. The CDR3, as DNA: TGTGCCAGCAGGTTCCACAGGGAACCGAACACTGAAGCTTTCTTT. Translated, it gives CASRFHREPNTEAFF.

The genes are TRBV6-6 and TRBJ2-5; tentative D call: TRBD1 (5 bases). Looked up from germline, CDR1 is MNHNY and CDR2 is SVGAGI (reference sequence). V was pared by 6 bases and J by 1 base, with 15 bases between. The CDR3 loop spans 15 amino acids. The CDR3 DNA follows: TGTGCCAGCAGGGAAAGACAGAAAACCCAAGAGACCCAGTACTTC. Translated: CASRERQKTQETQYF.

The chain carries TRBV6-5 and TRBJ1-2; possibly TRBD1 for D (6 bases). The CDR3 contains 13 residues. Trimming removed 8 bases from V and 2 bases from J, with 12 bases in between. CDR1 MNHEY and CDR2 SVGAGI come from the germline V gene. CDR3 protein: CASLWTANYGYTF. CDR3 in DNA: TGTGCCAGCCTCTGGACAGCGAACTATGGCTACACCTTC.

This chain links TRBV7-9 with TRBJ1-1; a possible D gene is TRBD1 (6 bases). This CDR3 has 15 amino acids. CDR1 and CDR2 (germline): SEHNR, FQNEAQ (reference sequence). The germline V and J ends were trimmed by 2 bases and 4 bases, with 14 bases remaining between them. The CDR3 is CASSLWGGPGTEAFF. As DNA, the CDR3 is TGTGCCAGCAGCTTATGGGGGGGGCCTGGCACTGAAGCTTTCTTT.

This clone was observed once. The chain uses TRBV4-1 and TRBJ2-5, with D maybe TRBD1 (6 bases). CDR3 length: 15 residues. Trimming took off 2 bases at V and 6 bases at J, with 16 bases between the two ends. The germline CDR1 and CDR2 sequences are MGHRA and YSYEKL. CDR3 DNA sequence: TGCGCCAGCAGCCAACTCTCAGGGGTTGTACAGACCCAGTACTTC. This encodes CASSQLSGVVQTQYF.

CDR3 coding DNA: TGCGCCAGCAGCTTTGAGACTAGCAGGGGAGGGGAGCTGTTTTTT. It yields the protein CASSFETSRGGELFF. The chain uses TRBV5-1 and TRBJ2-2, with D possibly TRBD2 on 7 matching bases. The CDR3 loop spans 15 amino acids. V dropped 2 bases and J dropped 8 bases, with 16 bases sitting between them. Germline V gene sequence: CDR1 SGHRS, CDR2 YFSETQ.

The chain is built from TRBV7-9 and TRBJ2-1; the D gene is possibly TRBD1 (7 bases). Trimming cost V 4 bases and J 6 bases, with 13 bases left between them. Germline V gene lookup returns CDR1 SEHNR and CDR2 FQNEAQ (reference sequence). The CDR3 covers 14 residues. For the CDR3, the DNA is TGTGCCAGCAGCTGGGACTCAGGGGGCAATGAGCAGTTCTTC. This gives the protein CASSWDSGGNEQFF.

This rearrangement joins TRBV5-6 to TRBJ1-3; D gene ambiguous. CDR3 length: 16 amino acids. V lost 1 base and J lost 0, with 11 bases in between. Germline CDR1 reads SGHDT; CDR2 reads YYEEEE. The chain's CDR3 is CASSLLGDYSGNTIYF. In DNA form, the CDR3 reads TGTGCCAGCAGCTTGTTAGGTGACTACTCTGGAAACACCATATATTTT.